The T cell receptor beta chain described here comes from a study of OX40 agonist ivuxolimab in advanced cancers. Study in general: Three individuals attained partial responses, comprising one hepatocellular carcinoma case and two cutaneous melanoma cases. Regarding the study as a whole: Clonal expansion from baseline to week 6 occurred in both CD4+ and CD8+ T cells.

Comment on this clone: Its antigen is currently unknown.

The method was immunoSEQ multiplex PCR; TCRdb's version includes in-frame clones alone and lacks a portion of them. The sample includes 65,000 to 95,000 clones, about 86% of them seen just once. Baseline was the first blood sampling point, followed by cycle 4 day 1 and cycle 7 day 1. Germline loops: CDR1 SGHTA, CDR2 FQGTGA. The V end was cut by 7 bases, the J end by 2 bases, with 12 bases between. The CDR3 extends over 14 amino acids. Sequenced material: CD4+ or CD8+ T cells sorted from blood, taken in a trial of the OX40 agonist ivuxolimab. The chain joins TRBV7-3 to TRBJ2-1; no reliable D call. The sequence was collected from an adult with an advanced solid tumor such as melanoma, head and neck, liver or kidney cancer. CDR3 region: CASKSDPAYNEQFF. The CDR3 bases are TGTGCCAGCAAGAGCGACCCCGCCTACAATGAGCAGTTCTTC.